The 17 T cell receptor beta chains below were found in one sample sequenced in a study of T cell responses to AZD1222 COVID-19 vaccine. Generated by immunoSEQ multiplex PCR, the TCRdb table keeps only in-frame clones and is missing some. The sample has about 120,000 clones, 80% to 90% seen once. Sequencing was performed on peripheral blood, taken on day 0 of AZD1222 vaccination. The receptors originated from an adult in good health.

In its sample, this clone was seen once. Mismatch with germline at one junction end may stem from a read error. Other DNA sequences in the sample encode the same CDR3. The chain joins TRBV28 to TRBJ1-1; D gene uncertain. CDR3 length: 11 amino acids. The germline V gene has CDR1 MDHEN and CDR2 SYDVKM. The CDR3 here is CASSLYTEAFF. CDR3 nucleotides: TGTGCCAGCAGCTTATACACTGAAGCTTTCTTT.

The count of this clone is one. The chain has TRBV2 and TRBJ1-5, with D unresolved. The ends were cut back, 2 bases at V and 4 bases at J, with 9 bases in the middle. Per germline, CDR1 SNHLY and CDR2 FYNNEI. The length of the CDR3 is 14 residues. The CDR3 loop is CASSERQENQPQHF. CDR3 nucleotide sequence: TGTGCCAGCAGTGAACGTCAGGAGAATCAGCCCCAGCATTTT.

The rearrangement uses TRBV5-1 and TRBJ2-7; 9 bases agree with TRBD2. The V segment lost 4 bases and the J segment 5 bases; nucleotides outside the gene matches: 7. Germline values: CDR1 SGHRS, CDR2 YFSETQ. The CDR3 loop spans 14 amino acids. The CDR3 DNA reads as TGCGCCAGCAGCGCCTTCCTAGCGGGGAACGAGCAGTACTTC. It yields the protein CASSAFLAGNEQYF.

The chain links TRBV7-9 to TRBJ2-5, with 7 nucleotides matching TRBD1. The CDR3 has 14 residues. The trim removed 5 bases at V and 5 bases at J, leaving 8 bases unmatched. Germline loops: CDR1 SEHNR, CDR2 FQNEAQ (reference sequence). The CDR3 loop reads CASSHGTAGETQYF. The CDR3 DNA sequence: TGTGCCAGCAGCCACGGGACAGCTGGGGAGACCCAGTACTTC.

V and J are TRBV13 and TRBJ2-1; TRBD1 aligns across 7 bases. The CDR3 is 15 residues long. CDR1 and CDR2 from the germline V gene are PRHDT and FYEKMQ (reference sequence). The J segment lost 4 bases and the V segment lost 5 bases, leaving 8 bases of the junction unmatched. CDR3 amino acids: CASSPGPGQYNEQFF. The CDR3 DNA follows: TGTGCCAGCAGCCCCGGCCCGGGACAGTACAATGAGCAGTTCTTC. The variable domain in full, with the rest retrieved from reference TRBV13 and TRBJ2-1, is AAGVIQSPRHLIKEKRETATLKCYPIPRHDTVYWYQQGPGQDPQFLISFYEKMQSDKGSIPDRFSAQQFSDYHSELNMSSLELGDSALYFCASSPGPGQYNEQFFGPGTRLTVL.

This clone appeared once. The chain recombines TRBV4-1 with TRBJ2-5; 15 bases map to TRBD2. The J segment lost 5 bases and the V segment lost 1 base, leaving 8 bases of the junction unmatched. Germline assignment: CDR1 MGHRA and CDR2 YSYEKL. The CDR3 is 18 residues long. The CDR3 spells CASSQVVGLAGGRETQYF. CDR3 nucleotides: TGCGCCAGCAGCCAAGTGGTTGGACTAGCGGGGGGGCGGGAGACCCAGTACTTC.

The rearrangement links TRBV4-3 to TRBJ2-5; D is unclear. V gave up 1 base and J gave up 0 bases, with 9 bases separating them. Per germline, CDR1 LGHNA and CDR2 YSLEER. The CDR3 is 15 residues long. The CDR3 DNA reads TGCGCCAGCAGCCAAGGAGTTGGATACCAAGAGACCCAGTACTTC. Encoded protein: CASSQGVGYQETQYF.

This clone was seen more than once but under ten times. The chain employs TRBV27 and TRBJ1-1; TRBD1 aligns across 7 bases. Germline-derived CDR1 and CDR2 are MNHEY and SMNVEV (reference sequence). V trimming: 3 bases; J trimming: 11 bases; junction bases outside the gene matches: 9. CDR3 size: 13 residues. CDR3 residues: CASSFDRVSFAFF. In DNA form, the CDR3 reads TGTGCCAGCAGTTTCGACAGGGTCTCTTTCGCTTTCTTT.

The rearrangement uses TRBV2 and TRBJ1-4, with 7 bases identical to TRBD1. This CDR3 spans 12 amino acids. Losses at the gene ends were 3 bases for V and 13 bases for J; bases not matched to a gene: 5. Germline CDR1 SNHLY, CDR2 FYNNEI. The CDR3 DNA reads TGTGCCAGCAGTGACGCGACAGGGCGACTGTTTTTT. This translates into CASSDATGRLFF.

The CDR3 sequence: CATSRESTEGEKLFF. The CDR3, as DNA: TGTGCCACCAGCAGAGAAAGTACAGAGGGTGAAAAACTGTTTTTT. This chain uses TRBV15 with TRBJ1-4, with D unclear. Per the germline V gene, CDR1 is LNHNV and CDR2 is YYDKDF (reference sequence). The CDR3 contains 15 residues. With 0 bases removed from V and 7 bases from J, the gap between germline ends came to 12 bases.

The J gene is TRBJ1-5, the V gene TRBV7-2; D gene ambiguous. From germline, CDR1 is SGHTA and CDR2 FQGNSA. V lost 4 bases and J 5 bases, leaving 9 bases between the germline ends. CDR3 length: 13 residues. CDR3 bases: TGTGCCAGCAGCTCACAGCAGGATCAGCCCCAGCATTTT. Its protein is CASSSQQDQPQHF.

The chain recombines TRBV6-4 with TRBJ1-6; D is perhaps TRBD1 (5 bases). Germline CDR1 and CDR2: MRHNA and SNTAGT. Trimming removed 4 bases from V and 6 bases from J, with 7 bases in between. This CDR3 has 13 amino acids. This chain's CDR3 is CASSAGRNSPLHF. The CDR3 nucleotides are TGTGCCAGCAGTGCAGGGCGTAATTCACCCCTCCACTTT.

This chain joins TRBV3-1 (or the pseudogene TRBV3-2) and TRBJ2-7; maybe TRBD1 (5 bases). This CDR3 region has 15 residues. V was pared by 1 base and J by 5 bases, with 15 bases between. CDR1 and CDR2 (germline): LGHDT, YNNKEL (reference sequence). The CDR3 spells CASSQVDTPRDEQYF. CDR3 DNA sequence: TGTGCCAGCAGCCAAGTGGACACCCCTAGGGACGAGCAGTACTTC.

The V gene is TRBV5-1, the J gene TRBJ1-2; TRBD1 agrees at 7 bases. With 2 bases clipped from V and 6 bases from J, the junction kept 4 bases outside the gene matches. The CDR3 runs 13 residues. The V gene's germline CDR1 is SGHRS and CDR2 YFSETQ. The CDR3 region is CASSFQGGHGYTF. The CDR3, as DNA: TGCGCCAGCAGCTTCCAGGGGGGGCATGGCTACACCTTC. The full variable domain, completed using reference TRBV5-1 and TRBJ1-2, is KAGVTQTPRYLIKTRGQQVTLSCSPISGHRSVSWYQQTPGQGLQFLFEYFSETQRNKGNFPGRFSGRQFSNSRSEMNVSTLELGDSALYLCASSFQGGHGYTFGSGTRLTVV.

V gene TRBV5-1 combines with J gene TRBJ1-2; D ambiguous. V was pared by 1 base and J by 0 bases, with 4 bases between. The CDR3 has 13 amino acids. Germline CDR1 SGHRS, CDR2 YFSETQ. The CDR3 protein is CASSLLANYGYTF. CDR3 nucleotides: TGCGCCAGCAGCTTGCTAGCTAACTATGGCTACACCTTC.

This chain joins TRBV2 and TRBJ1-5; unclear D gene. Deletions cut 4 bases from V and 2 bases from J, with 9 bases between. Per the germline V gene, CDR1 is SNHLY and CDR2 is FYNNEI. The CDR3 sequence is 14 residues long. The CDR3 is CASSGQVRNQPQHF. Here the CDR3 DNA reads TGTGCCAGCAGTGGCCAGGTACGCAATCAGCCCCAGCATTTT.

The chain employs TRBV28 and TRBJ1-1; TRBD1 is a possible D gene (5 bases). The CDR3 has 14 amino acids. V was shortened by 4 bases and J by 3 bases, with 12 bases between the two germline ends. Germline lookup yields CDR1 MDHEN and CDR2 SYDVKM. CDR3 nucleotide sequence: TGTGCCAGCAGTTCCCTGGGGGGGGACACTGAAGCTTTCTTT. It is translated as CASSSLGGDTEAFF.